The source of this TCR beta chain is a study of blood T cell repertoires in COVID-19. Study information: Whether acute or convalescent, the COVID-19 samples came from the United States, Italy and Spain.

The CDR3 has 13 residues. Germline lookup yields CDR1 GTSNPN and CDR2 SVGIG (reference sequence). V gave up 4 bases and J gave up 8 bases, with 17 bases separating them. Clones were read by immunoSEQ multiplex PCR, and TCRdb kept only the in-frame ones, dropping some. This sample carries 200,000 to 250,000 clones, roughly 85% of them seen once, and the ten largest clones take around 12%. The chain is built from TRBV30 and TRBJ1-2, with a tentative D call TRBD1 (5 bases). Sequences were obtained from peripheral blood. This TCR was sampled from a woman under 30 who had recovered from COVID-19. The CDR3 reads CAWMTAGIGGYTF. DNA for the CDR3: TGTGCCTGGATGACAGCTGGGATAGGGGGCTACACCTTC.